This TCR beta chain was sequenced during a study of blood T cell repertoires in COVID-19. The wider study: Some COVID-19 samples were acute and others convalescent; all came from the United States, Italy and Spain.

Assay used: immunoSEQ multiplex PCR; TCRdb lists only in-frame clones, some missing. In the table there are fewer than 300,000 clones, about 90% of which are singletons. What was sequenced was peripheral blood. The clonotype was recovered from a woman aged 25 to 45 with COVID-19, enrolled during active disease.

CDR3 nucleotides: TGTGCCAGCAGCTTGGAAACAGGGAGAGCAAACACCATATATTTT. Translation: CASSLETGRANTIYF. The chain is built from TRBV7-6 and TRBJ1-3; tentatively, D is TRBD1 (6 bases). The germline gives CDR1 SGHVS, CDR2 FNYEAQ. V was shortened by 3 bases and J by 6 bases, with 15 bases between the two germline ends. CDR3 size: 15 residues.